The 29 T cell receptor beta chains reported below all come from one sample, sequenced in a study of T cell repertoires in cytomegalovirus infection. TCRdb used MiXCR to reprocess the reads, holding one entry per CDR3 protein. The top ten clones hold roughly 15% of a sample with 350,000 to 550,000 distinct CDR3 sequences, about 33% of them seen once. Sequenced input: PBMCs. These receptors originate from a human donor in good health (CMV status not recorded). Some clones in this sample may be carry-over from other donors' samples.

Note on this clonotype: This clone may be a read error of a much larger clone one base away. The rearrangement uses TRBV7-4 and TRBJ2-5; the D gene could be TRBD1 or TRBD2 (5 bases each). CDR1 and CDR2 from the germline V gene are SGHVT and SQSDAQ. V was trimmed by 0 bases and J by 4 bases, leaving 9 bases between them. The CDR3 sequence is 14 residues long. The CDR3 is CASSLAGVPETQYF. Written as DNA, the CDR3 is TGTGCCAGCAGCTTAGCGGGGGTGCCAGAGACCCAGTACTTC.

This clonotype has at least ten counts. The chain has TRBV28 and TRBJ2-4; 11 bases align to TRBD2. Germline values: CDR1 MDHEN, CDR2 SYDVKM. The V gene end was trimmed by 3 bases and the J gene end by 1 base; junction bases not matched to a gene: 2. This CDR3 comprises 16 residues. This chain's CDR3 is CASSLSSGGAKNIQYF. The CDR3 DNA follows: TGTGCCAGCAGTTTGTCTAGCGGGGGGGCCAAAAACATTCAGTACTTC.

V gene TRBV7-6 combines with J gene TRBJ2-7; D could derive from TRBD1 or TRBD2 (5 bases each). This CDR3 is 14 amino acids long. Germline V gene data show CDR1 as SGHVS and CDR2 as FNYEAQ. V dropped 2 bases and J dropped 2 bases, with 10 bases sitting between them. CDR3 residues: CASSLLGTTYEQYF. The CDR3 DNA reads TGTGCCAGCAGCTTATTAGGGACGACCTACGAGCAGTACTTC. The variable domain in full, completed from reference TRBV7-6 and TRBJ2-7, reads GAGVSQSPRYKVTKRGQDVALRCDPISGHVSLYWYRQALGQGPEFLTYFNYEAQQDKSGLPNDRFSAERPEGSISTLTIQRTEQRDSAMYRCASSLLGTTYEQYFGPGTRLTVT.

The gene calls are TRBV12-3 or TRBV12-4 and TRBJ1-1; D is unresolved. The CDR3 consists of 15 residues. Trimming pared 6 bases from V and 1 base from J, leaving 15 bases between. The CDR3 spells CASSPTDGGNTEAFF. The CDR3 DNA follows: TGTGCCAGCAGCCCCACGGACGGAGGGAACACTGAAGCTTTCTTT.

The sample holds a few counts of this clonotype. This sequence joins TRBV12-3 or TRBV12-4 and TRBJ1-5; 9 bases agree with TRBD1. Trimming cost V 3 bases and J 7 bases; bases outside gene matches: 7. The CDR3 has 15 residues. The chain's CDR3 is CASSFLQGARQPQHF. CDR3 coding DNA: TGTGCCAGCAGTTTTTTACAGGGGGCGAGACAGCCCCAGCATTTT.

This clonotype turned up a few times. The V and J genes are TRBV7-6 and TRBJ2-2; 10 bases are shared with TRBD1. J gave up 2 bases and V 1 base, and 1 base lay outside the gene matches. The V gene's germline CDR1 is SGHVS and CDR2 FNYEAQ. There are 16 residues in the CDR3. DNA of the CDR3: TGTGCCAGCAGCTTAGGGACAGGGGGTAACACCGGGGAGCTGTTTTTT. This codes for CASSLGTGGNTGELFF.

There are many counts of this clonotype. CDR3 sequence (DNA): TGTGCCAGCAGCTTAGACACCCGAAACACCGGGGAGCTGTTTTTT. As protein: CASSLDTRNTGELFF. V is TRBV7-6 and J is TRBJ2-2; no clear D gene. The germline gives CDR1 SGHVS, CDR2 FNYEAQ. With 1 base removed from V and 2 bases from J, the gap between germline ends came to 8 bases. This CDR3 spans 15 amino acids. Looking up the rest from reference TRBV7-6 and TRBJ2-2 gives the full variable domain: GAGVSQSPRYKVTKRGQDVALRCDPISGHVSLYWYRQALGQGPEFLTYFNYEAQQDKSGLPNDRFSAERPEGSISTLTIQRTEQRDSAMYRCASSLDTRNTGELFFGEGSRLTVL.

This clonotype occurred a few times. The V and J genes are TRBV28 and TRBJ2-1; 15 bases fit TRBD2. Trimming removed 6 bases from V and 8 bases from J; junction bases left unmatched: 5. This CDR3 contains 15 residues. Germline V gene lookup returns CDR1 MDHEN and CDR2 SYDVKM. CDR3: CASSGLAGGLDEQFF. CDR3 in DNA: TGTGCCAGCAGCGGACTAGCGGGGGGGCTAGATGAGCAGTTCTTC.

This sequence joins TRBV29-1 and TRBJ1-1; D gene unclear. The CDR3 covers 10 residues. Trimming stripped 5 bases from V and 6 bases from J, with 7 bases between. The germline gives CDR1 SQVTM, CDR2 ANQGSEA. CDR3 in amino acids: CSVYNSEAFF. For the CDR3, the DNA is TGCAGCGTTTATAACTCTGAAGCTTTCTTT.

This clonotype showed up just a few times. The rearrangement uses TRBV28 and TRBJ2-7, with TRBD2 matching 7 bases. V dropped 10 bases and J dropped 1; count of bases not matched to a gene: 10. The CDR3 length is 14 residues. Germline CDR1 and CDR2: MDHEN and SYDVKM. CDR3 nucleotides: TGTGCCACCCGAAGGGGAGGGATGTCCTACGAGCAGTACTTC. This codes for CATRRGGMSYEQYF. Full variable domain (outside the CDR3, taken from reference TRBV28 and TRBJ2-7): DVKVTQSSRYLVKRTGEKVFLECVQDMDHENMFWYRQDPGLGLRLIYFSYDVKMKEKGDIPEGYSVSREKKERFSLILESASTNQTSMYLCATRRGGMSYEQYFGPGTRLTVT.

As for this clonotype: A read error may account for a junction end that differs from germline. The rearrangement links TRBV7-9 to TRBJ1-2, with D possibly being TRBD1 (6 bases). Germline loops: CDR1 SEHNR, CDR2 FQNEAQ (reference sequence). The CDR3 covers 14 residues. CDR3 loop: CASANTGSFYGYAF. In DNA form, the CDR3 reads TGTGCCAGCGCCAACACAGGGTCCTTCTATGGCTACGCCTTC.

The sample holds one count of this clonotype. This chain connects TRBV7-9 to TRBJ1-5; no definite D call. V was trimmed by 5 bases and J by 7 bases, leaving 9 bases between them. Germline CDR1 is SEHNR and CDR2 is FQNEAQ (reference sequence). CDR3 length equals 12 residues. The DNA for the CDR3 is TGTGCCAGCAGCGGGGTAGACCAGCCCCAGCATTTT. Encoded protein: CASSGVDQPQHF.

This clonotype was detected a few times. The chain carries TRBV2 and TRBJ1-2; TRBD1 is a possible D gene (5 bases). Germline CDR1 reads SNHLY; CDR2 reads FYNNEI. Between the trimmed V and J ends, which lost 6 bases and 0 bases, there was a span of 20 bases. This CDR3 has 17 residues. CDR3 region: CASRNRIENATNYGYTF. The CDR3 bases are TGTGCCAGCAGGAACAGGATCGAAAATGCCACTAACTATGGCTACACCTTC.

The rearrangement links TRBV18 to TRBJ1-4; 7 bases map to TRBD1. The CDR3 has 15 residues. Germline CDR1 reads KGHSH; CDR2 reads LQKENI. Unmatched junction bases numbered 8, after V lost 4 bases and J lost 6 bases. CDR3 residues: CASSRQQGEYEKLFF. CDR3 DNA: TGTGCCAGCTCACGCCAGCAGGGGGAATATGAAAAACTGTTTTTT.

The chain employs TRBV5-1 and TRBJ2-5; D remains ambiguous. The CDR3 covers 14 residues. Trimming pared 1 base from V and 7 bases from J, leaving 14 bases between. From germline, CDR1 is SGHRS and CDR2 YFSETQ. The CDR3 spells CASSLMTDLGTQYF. CDR3 nucleotides: TGCGCCAGCAGCTTGATGACGGATTTAGGGACCCAGTACTTC. Filled out from reference TRBV5-1 and TRBJ2-5, the complete variable domain reads KAGVTQTPRYLIKTRGQQVTLSCSPISGHRSVSWYQQTPGQGLQFLFEYFSETQRNKGNFPGRFSGRQFSNSRSEMNVSTLELGDSALYLCASSLMTDLGTQYFGPGTRLLVL.

This sequence joins TRBV19 and TRBJ2-4, with 9 bases that match TRBD1. The length of the CDR3 is 15 residues. Trimming removed 6 bases from V and 7 bases from J; junction bases left unmatched: 10. Germline V gene lookup returns CDR1 LNHDA and CDR2 SQIVND (reference sequence). CDR3 residues: CASSSYGTGRNIQYF. For the CDR3, the DNA is TGTGCCAGTAGCTCCTACGGGACAGGGAGGAACATTCAGTACTTC.

This clonotype turned up a few times. The V gene is TRBV6-2 or TRBV6-3, the J gene TRBJ1-1, with TRBD1 matching 7 bases. The CDR3 runs 11 residues. Trimming cost V 8 bases and J 8 bases; bases outside gene matches: 5. Germline lookup yields CDR1 MNHEY and CDR2 SVGEGT. CDR3 nucleotide sequence: TGTGCCAGCCCCAGGGACAGCGAAGCTTTCTTT. This encodes CASPRDSEAFF.

V gene TRBV20-1 combines with J gene TRBJ2-6, with 9 bases fitting TRBD1. V shed 0 bases and J 0 bases; nucleotides not matched to a gene: 9. CDR3 size: 19 residues. CDR1 DFQATT and CDR2 SNEGSKA come from the germline V gene (reference sequence). The CDR3 nucleotides read TGCAGTGCTAGAGAGAGTAACAGGGGGCTAACCTCTGGGGCCAACGTCCTGACTTTC. This encodes CSARESNRGLTSGANVLTF.

The CDR3 DNA is TGTGCCAGCAGTGCCGGGACAGGATCACCCCTCCACTTT. Its translation: CASSAGTGSPLHF. This chain connects TRBV27 to TRBJ1-6, with 8 positions matching TRBD1. The CDR3 totals 13 residues. Germline CDR1 is MNHEY and CDR2 is SMNVEV (reference sequence). V lost 5 bases to trimming and J lost 10 bases; unmatched junction nucleotides: 4.

In this sample, this clonotype turned up a few times. This chain joins TRBV7-2 and TRBJ1-1; D is uncertain. This CDR3 contains 13 residues. Germline CDR1 and CDR2: SGHTA and FQGNSA. V was cut by 5 bases and J by 1 base, with 8 bases left in between. CDR3 region: CASSQVPNTEAFF. CDR3 DNA: TGTGCCAGCAGCCAGGTGCCGAACACTGAAGCTTTCTTT.

The chain employs TRBV6-1 and TRBJ1-1, with D uncertain. Germline CDR1 is MNHNS and CDR2 is SASEGT. V was cut by 10 bases and J by 0 bases, with 21 bases left in between. The CDR3 covers 16 residues. The CDR3 here is CATRPDARHMNTEAFF. The CDR3 nucleotides are TGTGCCACCCGCCCCGACGCAAGGCACATGAACACTGAAGCTTTCTTT.

The CDR3 DNA reads as TGTGCCAGCAGTTACCGGGTGGCGGGACAAGATTTCTACGAGCAGTACTTC. Translated, it gives CASSYRVAGQDFYEQYF. J is TRBJ2-7 and V is TRBV6-2 or TRBV6-3; either TRBD1 or TRBD2 may fit D (6 bases each). V shed 2 bases and J shed 3 bases, with 20 bases lying between them. The CDR3 spans 17 residues. Germline CDR1 MNHEY, CDR2 SVGEGT.

Written as DNA, the CDR3 is TGTGCCAGCCGCGGTTTCTCAAAACTGTTTTTT. This sequence encodes CASRGFSKLFF. V usage is TRBV12-3 or TRBV12-4 and J usage is TRBJ1-4; D remains ambiguous. The V end was cut by 8 bases, the J end by 10 bases, with 11 bases between. This CDR3 comprises 11 residues.

The chain recombines TRBV5-5 with TRBJ1-6; D not certain. There are 17 residues in the CDR3. V was cut by 0 bases and J by 0 bases, with 10 bases left in between. CDR1 is SGHKS, CDR2 YYEKEE, per germline (reference sequence). In DNA form, the CDR3 reads TGTGCCAGCAGCTTGGTTTCCTCGAGCTCCTATAATTCACCCCTCCACTTT. Residues: CASSLVSSSSYNSPLHF.

The V call is TRBV28, the J call TRBJ2-1; D unclear. The CDR3 runs 15 residues. V lost 3 bases and J 2 bases, leaving 11 bases between the germline ends. Germline CDR1 MDHEN, CDR2 SYDVKM. DNA of the CDR3: TGTGCCAGCAGTTTGCCCGAGGATACCTACAATGAGCAGTTCTTC. It is translated as CASSLPEDTYNEQFF.

Note on this clonotype: At one of its ends the junction is not consistent with the germline gene, which may arise from a read error. The chain employs TRBV6-1 and TRBJ2-2; unclear D gene. Germline CDR1 MNHNS, CDR2 SASEGT. This CDR3 has 13 amino acids. Here the CDR3 DNA reads TGTGCCCGCAGTAAAGAGGTGGACGGGGAGCTGTTTTTT. It encodes CARSKEVDGELFF.

The chain recombines TRBV5-5 with TRBJ1-1; 9 bases align to TRBD1. Germline V gives CDR1 SGHKS, CDR2 YYEKEE (reference sequence). CDR3 length: 17 residues. V trimming: 2 bases; J trimming: 0 bases; junction bases outside the gene matches: 8. CDR3 amino acids: CASSFSGTGSLNTEAFF. CDR3 coding DNA: TGTGCCAGCAGCTTCTCCGGGACAGGGTCTCTGAACACTGAAGCTTTCTTT.

This clonotype was picked up one time. The conserved phenylalanine or tryptophan is not found at the CDR3 terminus, so this likely reflects a read error. The chain links TRBV25-1 to TRBJ1-6; 9 nucleotides match TRBD1. The germline V gene encodes CDR1 MGHDK and CDR2 SYGVNS. The CDR3 covers 15 residues. With V trimmed by 3 bases and J by 10 bases, 7 bases remained unmatched. In DNA form, the CDR3 reads TGTGCCAGCAGTGACCGGGACAGGGTCTGGTCACCCCTCCACTTG. This encodes CASSDRDRVWSPLHL.

This clonotype was picked up a small number of times. The gene calls are TRBV19 and TRBJ1-5; no clear D gene. Germline lookup yields CDR1 LNHDA and CDR2 SQIVND (reference sequence). There are 12 residues in the CDR3. Trimming took off 7 bases at V and 6 bases at J, with 10 bases between the two ends. CDR3 in amino acids: CASTVLGQPQHF. In DNA, the CDR3 is TGTGCCAGTACGGTTTTAGGTCAGCCCCAGCATTTT.